This T cell receptor (beta chain) appears in the sequencing data of a study of T cell changes during pregnancy in multiple sclerosis. Per the germline V gene, CDR1 is SGHNT and CDR2 is YYREEE (reference sequence). With V trimmed by 4 bases and J by 4 bases, 11 bases remained unmatched. The CDR3 contains 16 residues. Method: immunoSEQ multiplex PCR; TCRdb's copy keeps in-frame clones and lacks some. The sample comprises about 80,000 clones, about 91% of which are singletons, and about 3% rests with the top ten. The genes are TRBV5-4 and TRBJ2-7, with 10 bases that match TRBD2. The source of this sequence is a female donor with multiple sclerosis, enrolled in a pregnancy study. The material was peripheral blood, obtained before pregnancy. CDR3 DNA: TGTGCCAGCAGCGGCTTCGCGCTAGCGGGAGCGTACGAGCAGTACTTC. It is translated as CASSGFALAGAYEQYF. The entire variable domain, with the rest obtained from reference TRBV5-4 and TRBJ2-7, is as follows: ETGVTQSPTHLIKTRGQQVTLRCSSQSGHNTVSWYQQALGQGPQFIFQYYREEENGRGNFPPRFSGLQFPNYSSELNVNALELDDSALYLCASSGFALAGAYEQYFGPGTRLTVT.